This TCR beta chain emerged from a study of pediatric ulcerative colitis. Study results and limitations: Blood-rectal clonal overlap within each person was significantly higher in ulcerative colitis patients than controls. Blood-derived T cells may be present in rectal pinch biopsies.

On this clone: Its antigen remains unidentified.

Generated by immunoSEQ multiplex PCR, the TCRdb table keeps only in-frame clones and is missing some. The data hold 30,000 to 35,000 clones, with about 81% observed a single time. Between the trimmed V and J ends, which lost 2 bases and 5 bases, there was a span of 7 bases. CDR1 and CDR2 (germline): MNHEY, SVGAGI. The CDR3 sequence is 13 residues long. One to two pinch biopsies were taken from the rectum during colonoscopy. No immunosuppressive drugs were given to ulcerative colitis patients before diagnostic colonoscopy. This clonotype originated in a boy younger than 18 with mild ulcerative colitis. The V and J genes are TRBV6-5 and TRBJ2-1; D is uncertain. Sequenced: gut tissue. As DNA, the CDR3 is TGTGCCAGCAGTTACAACAGTAACAATGAGCAGTTCTTC. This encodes CASSYNSNNEQFF.